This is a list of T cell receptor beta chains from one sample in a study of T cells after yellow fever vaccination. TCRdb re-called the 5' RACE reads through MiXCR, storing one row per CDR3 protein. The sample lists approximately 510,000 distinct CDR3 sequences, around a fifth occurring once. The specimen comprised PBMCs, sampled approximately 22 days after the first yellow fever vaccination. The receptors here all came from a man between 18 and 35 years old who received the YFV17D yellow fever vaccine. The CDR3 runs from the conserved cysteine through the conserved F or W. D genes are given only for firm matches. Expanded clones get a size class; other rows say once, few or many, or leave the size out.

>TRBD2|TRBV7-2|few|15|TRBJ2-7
CASSGTSGSSYEQYF
TGTGCCAGCAGTGGGACTAGCGGGAGCTCCTACGAGCAGTACTTC
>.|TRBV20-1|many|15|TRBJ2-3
CSARPPRGAVDTQYF
TGCAGTGCCCGCCCCCCCAGGGGCGCCGTAGATACGCAGTATTTT
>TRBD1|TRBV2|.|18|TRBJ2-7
CASSGSGQGAVSPYEQYF
TGTGCCAGCAGTGGCTCGGGACAGGGGGCAGTATCTCCCTACGAGCAGTACTTC
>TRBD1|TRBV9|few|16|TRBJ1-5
CASSPGTGASNQPQHF
TGTGCCAGCAGCCCGGGGACAGGAGCATCTAATCAGCCCCAGCATTTT
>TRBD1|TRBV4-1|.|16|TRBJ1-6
CASSQPWTGRNSPLHF
TGCGCCAGCAGCCAACCCTGGACAGGGCGGAATTCACCCCTCCACTTT
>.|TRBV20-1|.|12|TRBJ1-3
CSAHYPGNTIYF
TGCAGTGCTCACTACCCCGGAAACACCATATATTTT
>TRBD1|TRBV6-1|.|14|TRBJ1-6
CASRPGTGDSPLHF
TGTGCCAGCAGACCCGGGACAGGGGATTCACCCCTCCACTTT
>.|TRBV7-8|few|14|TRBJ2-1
CASSLYAPSNEQFF
TGTGCCAGCAGCTTATATGCACCTTCCAATGAGCAGTTCTTC
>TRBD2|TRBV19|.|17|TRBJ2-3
CASSKRGLGLFGDTQYF
TGTGCCAGTAGTAAGAGGGGACTAGGGCTGTTTGGAGATACGCAGTATTTT
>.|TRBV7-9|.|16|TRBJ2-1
CASSPTVALASNEQFF
TGTGCCAGCAGCCCCACTGTCGCCCTAGCCTCCAATGAGCAGTTCTTC
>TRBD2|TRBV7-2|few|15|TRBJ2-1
CASSLLAGGSVEQFF
TGTGCCAGCAGCTTACTAGCGGGGGGGTCTGTTGAGCAGTTCTTC
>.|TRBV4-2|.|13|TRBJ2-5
CASSQESGETQYF
TGTGCCAGCAGCCAAGAATCAGGGGAGACCCAGTACTTC
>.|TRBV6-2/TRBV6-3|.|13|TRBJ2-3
CASTRLLGDTQYF
TGTGCCAGCACCAGGCTTTTGGGAGATACGCAGTATTTT
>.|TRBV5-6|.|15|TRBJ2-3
CASSSRGAGTDTQYF
TGTGCCAGCAGCTCCAGGGGGGCCGGCACAGATACGCAGTATTTT
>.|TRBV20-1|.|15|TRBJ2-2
CSATASGPNTGELFF
TGCAGTGCGACAGCATCCGGGCCAAACACCGGGGAGCTGTTTTTT
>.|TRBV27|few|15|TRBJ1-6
CASRPPDSHNSPLHF
TGTGCCAGCAGGCCCCCCGACAGCCATAATTCACCCCTCCACTTT
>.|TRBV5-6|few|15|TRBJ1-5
CASSSRATANQPQHF
TGTGCCAGCAGCTCCCGGGCCACCGCCAATCAGCCCCAGCATTTT
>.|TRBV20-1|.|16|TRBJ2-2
CSARDRRRFGTGELFF
TGCAGTGCTAGAGATCGTAGGCGCTTCGGCACCGGGGAGCTGTTTTTT